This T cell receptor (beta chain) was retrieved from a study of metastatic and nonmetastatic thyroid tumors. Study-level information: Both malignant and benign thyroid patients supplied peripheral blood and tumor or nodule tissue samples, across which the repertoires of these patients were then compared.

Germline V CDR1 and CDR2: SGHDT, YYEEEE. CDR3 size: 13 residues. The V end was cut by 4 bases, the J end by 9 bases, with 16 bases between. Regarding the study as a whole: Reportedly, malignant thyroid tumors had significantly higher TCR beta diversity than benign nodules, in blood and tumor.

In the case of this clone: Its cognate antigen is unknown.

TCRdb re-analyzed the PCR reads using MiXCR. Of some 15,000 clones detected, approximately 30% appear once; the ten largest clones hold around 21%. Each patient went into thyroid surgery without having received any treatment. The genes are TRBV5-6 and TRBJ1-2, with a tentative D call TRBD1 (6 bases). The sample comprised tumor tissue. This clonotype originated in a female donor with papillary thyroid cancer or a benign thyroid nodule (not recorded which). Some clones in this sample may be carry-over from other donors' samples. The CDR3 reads CASSDSTGLRYTF. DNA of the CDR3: TGTGCCAGCAGCGATTCTACAGGGCTTCGCTACACCTTC. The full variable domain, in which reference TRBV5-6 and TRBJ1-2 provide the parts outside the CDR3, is DAGVTQSPTHLIKTRGQQVTLRCSPKSGHDTVSWYQQALGQGPQFIFQYYEEEERQRGNFPDRFSGHQFPNYSSELNVNALLLGDSALYLCASSDSTGLRYTFGSGTRLTVV.